The 5 T cell receptor beta chains reported below all come from one sample, sequenced in a study of T cells after yellow fever vaccination. TCRdb independently ran MiXCR on the 5' RACE reads; one entry per CDR3 protein. The table shows 30,000 to 35,000 distinct CDR3 sequences, with 6.5% to 8% occurring only once. Sequences were derived from PBMCs, either bulk or a sorted T-cell subset (CD4+, CD8+, memory, or dextramer-sorted; not recorded which), sampled on the day of the first yellow fever vaccination. These receptors all come from a man aged 18 to 29 who received the YFV17D yellow fever vaccine.

Details on this clonotype: With a much larger clone just one base away, this may be a read error. The chain uses TRBV27 and TRBJ1-6; D gene ambiguous. The germline V gene has CDR1 MNHEY and CDR2 SMNVEV (reference sequence). The V end was cut by 3 bases, the J end by 10 bases, with 13 bases between. This CDR3 contains 14 residues. In DNA form, the CDR3 reads TGTGCCAGCAGTTTTTTGGGGTTCTGGTCACCCCTCCACTTT. It yields the protein CASSFLGFWSPLHF.

The chain joins TRBV27 to TRBJ1-3, with 10 bases matching TRBD1. The CDR3 extends over 16 amino acids. Germline V lookup: CDR1 MNHEY, CDR2 SMNVEV (reference sequence). Germline trimming cut 6 bases from V and 2 bases from J; bases unmatched to any gene: 7. CDR3 sequence reads: CASSRTGGIAGNTIYF. CDR3 coding DNA: TGTGCCAGCAGCCGGACAGGGGGTATCGCTGGAAACACCATATATTTT.

This clonotype was counted ten times or more. The CDR3 loop is CATNRGNNQPQHF. In nucleotides, the CDR3 is TGTGCCACCAATCGGGGGAACAATCAGCCCCAGCATTTT. The rearrangement uses TRBV24-1 and TRBJ1-5; a possible D gene is TRBD1 (5 bases). The V end was cut by 8 bases, the J end by 3 bases, with 10 bases between. The CDR3 is 13 residues long. Germline assignment: CDR1 KGHDR and CDR2 SFDVKD.

This clonotype was seen many times. This chain joins TRBV5-1 and TRBJ1-3; D is uncertain. Germline V lookup: CDR1 SGHRS, CDR2 YFSETQ. Trimming removed 4 bases from V and 0 bases from J, with 11 bases in between. This CDR3 comprises 15 residues. Written as DNA, the CDR3 is TGCGCCAGCAGCCTCACGAGTCCCTCTGGAAACACCATATATTTT. This codes for CASSLTSPSGNTIYF.

In this sample, this clonotype turned up many times. V gene TRBV29-1 combines with J gene TRBJ2-5, with 7 bases lining up with TRBD1. The CDR3 totals 13 residues. V dropped 2 bases and J dropped 3; count of bases not matched to a gene: 3. The germline V gene encodes CDR1 SQVTM and CDR2 ANQGSEA. CDR3 loop: CSVETGAEETQYF. As DNA, the CDR3 is TGCAGCGTTGAAACAGGGGCGGAAGAGACCCAGTACTTC.